Given below is one TCR beta chain in context. The CDR3 length is 12 residues. The V and J ends lost 5 bases and 6 bases, in that order; junction bases with no gene match: 3. Germline V gene data show CDR1 as MNHEY and CDR2 as SMNVEV (reference sequence). These data come from a study of blood T cell repertoires in COVID-19. The protocol was immunoSEQ multiplex PCR, while the TCRdb copy is restricted to in-frame clones and leaves out a portion. The table includes some 80,000 clones, 85% to 90% detected once. The specimen sequenced was peripheral blood. The source is a human donor in a cohort sampled during active COVID-19. The chain uses TRBV27 and TRBJ2-7, with 8 bases lining up with TRBD1. CDR3 nucleotides: TGTGCCAGCAGTCGACAGGGGACCGAGCAGTACTTC. Translating gives CASSRQGTEQYF.